In this sample, the clone carrying this T cell receptor beta chain turned up once. Profiling relied on immunoSEQ multiplex PCR, and the TCRdb table lists in-frame clones only, not all of them. The repertoire holds about 150,000 clones, with about 91% as singletons. V lost 0 bases, J lost 4 bases, and 7 bases stayed unmatched. CDR1 is ENHRY, CDR2 SYGVKD, per germline. CDR3 length: 17 residues. The data stem from a study of T cell responses to AZD1222 COVID-19 vaccine. The receptor comes from an adult in good health. J is TRBJ2-1 and V is TRBV10-3, with TRBD2 identical over 9 bases. The source material was peripheral blood, sampled on day 0 of AZD1222 vaccination. The CDR3 DNA reads TGTGCCATCAGTGAGTCGCAGGCGGGGGGGCGATACAATGAGCAGTTCTTC. This sequence encodes CAISESQAGGRYNEQFF.